This T cell receptor (beta chain) is from a study of response to subunit inactivated influenza vaccine. CDR3 size: 17 residues. Trimming pared 4 bases from V and 0 bases from J, leaving 16 bases between. Germline V gene data show CDR1 as MDHEN and CDR2 as SYDVKM. One entry per CDR3 protein results from TCRdb running MiXCR on the RT-PCR reads. The sample consists of about 540,000 distinct CDR3 sequences, 20% to 25% of them appearing once. The same sample was also studied in work on T cells expressing NK-cell markers. That report notes: With UMIs, 5'RACE template switching was used to make TCR beta cDNA. These clonotypes, the leaders elsewhere, also led the CD3+CD56-NKG2C+ fraction in a few donors.

This chain uses TRBV28 with TRBJ2-1; the D gene is possibly TRBD2 (5 bases). The TCR was taken from a man in his forties or fifties who received an inactivated influenza vaccine. The source was CD4+ T cells sorted from PBMCs, collected about 12 days after vaccination. The CDR3 DNA follows: TGTGCCAGCAGTTCCCAAGGAGGAGACAACTCCTACAATGAGCAGTTCTTC. This sequence encodes CASSSQGGDNSYNEQFF.